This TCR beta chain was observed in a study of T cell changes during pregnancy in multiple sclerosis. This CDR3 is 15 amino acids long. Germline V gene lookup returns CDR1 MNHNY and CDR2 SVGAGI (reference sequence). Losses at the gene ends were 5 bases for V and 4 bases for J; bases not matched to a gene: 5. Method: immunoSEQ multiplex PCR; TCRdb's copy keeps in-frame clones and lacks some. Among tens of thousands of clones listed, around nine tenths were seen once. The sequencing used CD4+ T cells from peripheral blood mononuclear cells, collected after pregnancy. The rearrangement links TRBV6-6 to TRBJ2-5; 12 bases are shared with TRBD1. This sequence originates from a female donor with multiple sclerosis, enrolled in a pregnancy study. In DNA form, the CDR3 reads TGTGCCAGCAGTGACGGGACAGGGGGCCTAGAGACCCAGTACTTC. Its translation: CASSDGTGGLETQYF.